The clone carrying this TCR beta chain was found a few times. Its antigen is not identified. Purity exceeding 98% was reached by all sorted populations. Expressed TCRB transcripts were sequenced because the isolated RNA had all been reverse transcribed beforehand. Some clones are missing from TCRdb's copy, which holds only in-frame ones; the method was immunoSEQ multiplex PCR. Among 280,000 or so clones listed, 15% were seen once. These data come from a study of beta chain features in type 1 diabetes. Overall study results and limits: Researchers report that Type 1 diabetes patients had moderately but significantly shorter TCRB CDR3s across all four CD4+ subsets. Lower insertion and higher deletion counts appeared at VDJ junctions in type 1 diabetes patients.

The CDR3 spans 14 residues. Deletions cut 0 bases from V and 7 bases from J, with 13 bases between. The germline V gene encodes CDR1 LGHNA and CDR2 YSLEER. The clonotype originates from a man younger than 35 with type 1 diabetes. Sequencing was performed on naive CD4+ T cells from blood. The chain is built from TRBV4-3 and TRBJ2-7; D might be TRBD2 (5 bases). The CDR3 region has the DNA TGCGCCAGCAGCCAAGAGGGCGGGCTAAGGGAGCAGTACTTC. Translation gives CASSQEGGLREQYF.